A single sample gave rise to the 29 T cell receptor beta chains below, sequenced in a study of blood T cell repertoires in COVID-19. The protocol was immunoSEQ multiplex PCR, while the TCRdb copy is restricted to in-frame clones and leaves out a portion. The data show fewer than 200,000 clones, around four fifths seen once. Sequencing was carried out using PBMCs or T cells enriched from blood (not recorded which). The receptors shown here come from a woman in her forties or fifties in a cohort exposed to, infected with or recovered from COVID-19 (not recorded which).

This clone was picked up a small number of times. The chain has TRBV24-1 and TRBJ1-3; D is ambiguous. V lost 5 bases, J lost 3 bases, and 4 bases lay in between. CDR1 KGHDR and CDR2 SFDVKD come from the germline V gene. The CDR3 covers 12 residues. The CDR3 protein is CATSVNGNTIYF. The CDR3 DNA follows: TGTGCCACCAGTGTTAATGGAAACACCATATATTTT.

The V gene is TRBV3-1 (or the pseudogene TRBV3-2), the J gene TRBJ2-1; 12 bases agree with TRBD2. The CDR3 runs to 18 residues. The V segment lost 4 bases and the J segment 7 bases; nucleotides outside the gene matches: 14. Germline-derived CDR1 and CDR2 are LGHDT and YNNKEL (reference sequence). CDR3 protein: CASSPKSYRLAGDNEQFF. Here the CDR3 DNA reads TGTGCCAGCAGCCCCAAGAGCTACAGACTAGCGGGGGATAATGAGCAGTTCTTC.

The CDR3 here is CASRGTEALEAFF. CDR3 nucleotide sequence: TGTGCCAGCAGGGGGACAGAAGCTTTAGAAGCTTTCTTT. The chain couples TRBV5-6 to TRBJ1-1; 7 nucleotides agree with TRBD1. V lost 5 bases to trimming and J lost 8 bases; unmatched junction nucleotides: 9. Germline V gene data show CDR1 as SGHDT and CDR2 as YYEEEE. The CDR3 is 13 amino acids.

In the case of this clone: Different DNA sequences within this sample yield the same CDR3. The V and J genes are TRBV3-1 (or the pseudogene TRBV3-2) and TRBJ2-2; D remains unclear. V gave up 1 base and J gave up 3 bases, with 6 bases separating them. The CDR3 covers 14 residues. Germline V gene lookup returns CDR1 LGHDT and CDR2 YNNKEL (reference sequence). CDR3: CASSQGRDTGELFF. DNA for the CDR3: TGTGCCAGCAGCCAAGGTCGGGACACCGGGGAGCTGTTTTTT.

This chain uses TRBV9 with TRBJ2-5; 15 positions match TRBD2. V was clipped by 4 bases and J by 1 base; unmatched bases: 5. This CDR3 is built from 17 residues. Germline V lookup: CDR1 SGDLS, CDR2 YYNGEE. The CDR3 is CASSLSGLAGGQETQYF. CDR3 in DNA: TGTGCCAGCAGCCTTTCGGGACTAGCGGGAGGCCAAGAGACCCAGTACTTC.

The CDR3 is CASSKALPSGSLYEQYF. CDR3 coding DNA: TGTGCCAGCAGCAAAGCCCTCCCCAGCGGGAGTCTTTACGAGCAGTACTTC. The genes are TRBV21-1 and TRBJ2-7; the table gives TRBD2 as D, unverified against the DNA. TRBV21-1 is a known pseudogene. The length of the CDR3 is 17 residues.

The chain couples TRBV4-2 to TRBJ1-6; D unclear. The CDR3 length is 17 residues. The V end was cut by 0 bases, the J end by 5 bases, with 14 bases between. Germline V CDR1 and CDR2: LGHNA, YNFKEQ. CDR3 bases: TGTGCCAGCAGCCAAGATGTCTCTGGTCTAAATAATTCACCCCTCCACTTT. Protein sequence: CASSQDVSGLNNSPLHF.

This chain uses TRBV11-2 with TRBJ2-1, with 14 bases aligning to TRBD2. The CDR3 totals 17 residues. Germline values: CDR1 SGHAT, CDR2 FQNNGV. The trim removed 5 bases at V and 3 bases at J, leaving 6 bases unmatched. The CDR3 DNA reads TGTGCCAGCAGCCAAAGCGGACTAGCGGGAGGCTACAATGAGCAGTTCTTC. It is translated as CASSQSGLAGGYNEQFF.

The rearrangement links TRBV11-2 to TRBJ2-3; 7 positions agree with TRBD1. The CDR3 sequence is 17 residues long. In germline, CDR1 is SGHAT, CDR2 FQNNGV. V trimming: 2 bases; J trimming: 2 bases; junction bases outside the gene matches: 10. Here the CDR3 DNA reads TGTGCCAGCAGCTTAACCGGGACAGATATTTTCACAGATACGCAGTATTTT. This codes for CASSLTGTDIFTDTQYF.

This chain connects TRBV5-1 to TRBJ2-5; tentatively, D is TRBD2 (6 bases). Looked up from germline, CDR1 is SGHRS and CDR2 is YFSETQ. This CDR3 spans 15 amino acids. The germline V and J ends were trimmed by 4 bases and 2 bases, with 15 bases remaining between them. CDR3 residues: CASSVLPGSQETQYF. CDR3 DNA: TGCGCCAGCAGCGTCCTGCCCGGGAGTCAAGAGACCCAGTACTTC.

The V and J genes are TRBV6-5 and TRBJ1-5; 9 bases are shared with TRBD1. The CDR3 contains 15 residues. Germline-derived CDR1 and CDR2 are MNHEY and SVGAGI. Trimming removed 6 bases from V and 2 bases from J; junction bases left unmatched: 5. The CDR3 DNA sequence: TGTGCCAGCAGACTAGACAGGGGGGGCAATCAGCCCCAGCATTTT. Translation: CASRLDRGGNQPQHF.

CDR3 bases: TGTGCCAGCAGCCGGGGCGGTTTCGAGAACACTGAAGCTTTCTTT. Protein sequence: CASSRGGFENTEAFF. The J gene is TRBJ1-1, the V gene TRBV3-1 (or the pseudogene TRBV3-2); D might be TRBD1 (5 bases). Germline CDR1 LGHDT, CDR2 YNNKEL (reference sequence). Trimming stripped 4 bases from V and 1 base from J, with 13 bases between. There are 15 residues in the CDR3.

This chain links TRBV20-1 with TRBJ2-5, with 7 nucleotides matching TRBD2. The V gene end was trimmed by 3 bases and the J gene end by 0 bases; junction bases not matched to a gene: 10. Per the germline V gene, CDR1 is DFQATT and CDR2 is SNEGSKA (reference sequence). There are 16 residues in the CDR3. This CDR3 is CSASGLAENYQETQYF. The CDR3 bases are TGCAGTGCTAGTGGGCTAGCGGAAAATTACCAAGAGACCCAGTACTTC.

The genes are TRBV6-5 and TRBJ2-3; TRBD2 is a possible D gene (6 bases). From germline, CDR1 is MNHEY and CDR2 SVGAGI. The V end lost 8 bases, the J end lost 0 bases, and 15 bases lay between the germline ends. This CDR3 region has 15 residues. The CDR3 sequence: CASLKKGTSTDTQYF. The CDR3 DNA reads TGTGCCAGCTTAAAGAAGGGGACTAGCACAGATACGCAGTATTTT.

The rearrangement joins TRBV5-4 to TRBJ2-7, with TRBD1 as a possible D gene (5 bases). V shed 2 bases and J shed 3 bases, with 12 bases lying between them. Germline CDR1 is SGHNT and CDR2 is YYREEE (reference sequence). The CDR3 covers 14 residues. CDR3: CASSFDSNDYEQYF. CDR3 bases: TGTGCCAGCAGCTTCGACAGTAACGACTACGAGCAGTACTTC.

This sequence joins TRBV9 and TRBJ2-1; possible D gene TRBD1, 6 bases. The CDR3 covers 15 residues. Germline assignment: CDR1 SGDLS and CDR2 YYNGEE. V was trimmed by 3 bases and J by 1 base, leaving 11 bases between them. The CDR3 DNA is TGTGCCAGCAGCGAGGTGACAGGTTCCTACAATGAGCAGTTCTTC. Protein product: CASSEVTGSYNEQFF. Using reference TRBV9 and TRBJ2-1 for the parts outside the CDR3, the full variable domain is DSGVTQTPKHLITATGQRVTLRCSPRSGDLSVYWYQQSLDQGLQFLIQYYNGEERAKGNILERFSAQQFPDLHSELNLSSLELGDSALYFCASSEVTGSYNEQFFGPGTRLTVL.

This clone has a handful of counts. This chain uses TRBV6-4 with TRBJ1-3; no firm D call. V was cut by 7 bases and J by 0 bases, with 13 bases left in between. The V gene's germline CDR1 is MRHNA and CDR2 SNTAGT. This CDR3 comprises 15 residues. The CDR3 protein is CASTGGWGSGNTIYF. The CDR3 coding sequence is TGTGCCAGCACCGGAGGTTGGGGCTCTGGAAACACCATATATTTT.

This sequence joins TRBV14 and TRBJ2-2; D gene ambiguous. CDR3 size: 12 residues. Per the germline V gene, CDR1 is SGHDN and CDR2 is FVKESK. Trimming took 4 bases from V and 3 from J, leaving 3 bases between them. As DNA, the CDR3 is TGTGCCAGCAGCCGGCACACCGGGGAGCTGTTTTTT. Protein: CASSRHTGELFF.

This clone was found a few times. The genes are TRBV7-2 and TRBJ2-7, with D perhaps TRBD1 (6 bases). The V gene lost 5 bases and the J gene lost 4 bases, with 18 bases spanning the gap. Germline V gene lookup returns CDR1 SGHTA and CDR2 FQGNSA. CDR3 length: 15 residues. In nucleotides, the CDR3 is TGTGCCAGCAGCAACCGACAGGCCTCCAAGTACGAGCAGTACTTC. Protein: CASSNRQASKYEQYF.

This chain connects TRBV3-1 (or the pseudogene TRBV3-2) to TRBJ2-1; 10 nucleotides match TRBD1. Germline lookup yields CDR1 LGHDT and CDR2 YNNKEL (reference sequence). With 1 base clipped from V and 6 bases from J, the junction kept 6 bases outside the gene matches. The CDR3 is 16 residues long. The CDR3 coding sequence is TGTGCCAGCAGCCAAGTCCCGGGACAGGGGATCAATGAGCAGTTCTTC. Encoded protein: CASSQVPGQGINEQFF.

This chain joins TRBV19 and TRBJ2-1; a weak D match, TRBD1 (5 bases). The germline gives CDR1 LNHDA, CDR2 SQIVND (reference sequence). Trimming removed 4 bases at V and 0 bases at J, with 10 bases between. The length of the CDR3 is 15 residues. CDR3 sequence: CASSTRQSSYNEQFF. CDR3 bases: TGTGCCAGTAGTACTAGACAGAGCTCCTACAATGAGCAGTTCTTC. The full variable domain, with the rest looked up from reference TRBV19 and TRBJ2-1, is DGGITQSPKYLFRKEGQNVTLSCEQNLNHDAMYWYRQDPGQGLRLIYYSQIVNDFQKGDIAEGYSVSREKKESFPLTVTSAQKNPTAFYLCASSTRQSSYNEQFFGPGTRLTVL.

The chain couples TRBV19 to TRBJ1-6; tentatively, D is TRBD1 (5 bases). V lost 1 base and J 10 bases, leaving 20 bases between the germline ends. The CDR3 consists of 17 residues. The germline CDR1 and CDR2 sequences are LNHDA and SQIVND (reference sequence). CDR3 DNA: TGTGCCAGTAGTATAGCCCCAGGAGGGGTGGTAGACTCACCCCTCCACTTT. It codes for CASSIAPGGVVDSPLHF.

The chain recombines TRBV27 with TRBJ2-7; 8 bases match TRBD1. CDR1 and CDR2 from the germline V gene are MNHEY and SMNVEV (reference sequence). The CDR3 runs to 18 residues. Unmatched junction bases numbered 15, after V lost 5 bases and J lost 0 bases. The CDR3 nucleotides are TGTGCCAGCAGTAACGGACAGGGACGAGGCCCATCCTCCTACGAGCAGTACTTC. This gives the protein CASSNGQGRGPSSYEQYF.

The chain has TRBV16 and TRBJ1-4; D remains unclear. CDR1 KGHSY and CDR2 FQNENV come from the germline V gene. Trimming shortened V by 5 bases and J by 0 bases, and 13 bases separated the two germline ends. This CDR3 has 16 amino acids. This CDR3 reads CASSSGRGTTNEKLFF. CDR3 nucleotides: TGTGCCAGCAGCTCCGGACGGGGAACAACTAATGAAAAACTGTTTTTT.

The rearrangement joins TRBV6-1 to TRBJ2-5, with 8 bases matching TRBD2. Germline V CDR1 and CDR2: MNHNS, SASEGT. Trimming cost V 4 bases and J 5 bases; bases outside gene matches: 21. The CDR3 is made up of 19 amino acids. CDR3 loop: CASSATLGGGTSLSETQYF. DNA of the CDR3: TGTGCCAGCAGTGCGACTCTCGGGGGTGGGACTAGTTTATCGGAGACCCAGTACTTC.

This chain connects TRBV7-9 to TRBJ1-5, with 11 nucleotides matching TRBD1. CDR3 length equals 15 residues. The V gene end was trimmed by 4 bases and the J gene end by 5 bases; junction bases not matched to a gene: 4. Looked up from germline, CDR1 is SEHNR and CDR2 is FQNEAQ (reference sequence). The CDR3 coding sequence is TGTGCCAGCAGCTCCGGGACAGGGGGATATCAGCCCCAGCATTTT. Translating gives CASSSGTGGYQPQHF.

This rearrangement joins TRBV20-1 to TRBJ2-3; D gene unclear. Germline CDR1 DFQATT, CDR2 SNEGSKA (reference sequence). The CDR3 length is 14 residues. V was trimmed by 3 bases and J by 4 bases, leaving 14 bases between them. CDR3 protein: CSASGANKPDTQYF. The CDR3 DNA reads as TGCAGTGCTAGTGGAGCAAATAAACCAGATACGCAGTATTTT.

The rearrangement uses TRBV9 and TRBJ2-3; D might be TRBD2 (6 bases). Per the germline V gene, CDR1 is SGDLS and CDR2 is YYNGEE. The V gene lost 3 bases and the J gene lost 1 base, with 15 bases spanning the gap. This CDR3 spans 16 amino acids. CDR3 sequence reads: CASSAEGGFGTDTQYF. CDR3 in DNA: TGTGCCAGCAGCGCTGAGGGAGGTTTTGGCACAGATACGCAGTATTTT.

This clone appeared once. The chain carries TRBV19 and TRBJ1-6; a weak D match, TRBD1 (5 bases). The CDR3 is 12 residues long. V lost 5 bases and J 7 bases, leaving 6 bases between the germline ends. Germline V lookup: CDR1 LNHDA, CDR2 SQIVND (reference sequence). The CDR3 DNA reads TGTGCCAGTAGTCCAGGGAATTCACCCCTCCACTTT. As protein: CASSPGNSPLHF.